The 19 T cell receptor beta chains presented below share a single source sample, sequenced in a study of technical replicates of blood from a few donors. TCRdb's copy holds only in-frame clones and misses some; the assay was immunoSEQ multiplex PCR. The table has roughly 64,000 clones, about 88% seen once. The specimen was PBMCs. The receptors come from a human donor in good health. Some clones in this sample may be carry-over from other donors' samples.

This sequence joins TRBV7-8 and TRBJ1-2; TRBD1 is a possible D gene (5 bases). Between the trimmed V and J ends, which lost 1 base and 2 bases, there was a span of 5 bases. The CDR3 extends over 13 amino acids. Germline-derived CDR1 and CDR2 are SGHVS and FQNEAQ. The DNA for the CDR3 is TGTGCCAGCAGCTTAGGGACAAACTATGGCTACACCTTC. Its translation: CASSLGTNYGYTF.

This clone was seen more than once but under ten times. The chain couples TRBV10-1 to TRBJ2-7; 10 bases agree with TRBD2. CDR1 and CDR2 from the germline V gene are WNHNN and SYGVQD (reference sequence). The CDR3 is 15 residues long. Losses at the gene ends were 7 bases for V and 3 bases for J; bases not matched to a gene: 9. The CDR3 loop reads CASISGLAGDYEQYF. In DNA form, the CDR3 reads TGCGCCAGCATATCTGGCCTAGCGGGAGACTACGAGCAGTACTTC.

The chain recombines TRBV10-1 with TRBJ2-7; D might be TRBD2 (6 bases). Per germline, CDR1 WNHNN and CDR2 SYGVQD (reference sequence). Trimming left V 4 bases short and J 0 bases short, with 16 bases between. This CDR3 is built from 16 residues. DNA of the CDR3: TGCGCCAGCAGTGTCGCGGGGCCCAACGACTCCTACGAGCAGTACTTC. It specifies CASSVAGPNDSYEQYF.

In DNA, the CDR3 is TGTGCCTGGATCCCCCGGGGACTAGCGGGACTCCAAGAGACCCAGTACTTC. The encoded protein is CAWIPRGLAGLQETQYF. The chain is built from TRBV30 and TRBJ2-5; TRBD2 agrees at 13 bases. The germline CDR1 and CDR2 sequences are GTSNPN and SVGIG (reference sequence). V was pared by 4 bases and J by 1 base, with 9 bases of the junction left unmatched. This CDR3 region has 17 residues.

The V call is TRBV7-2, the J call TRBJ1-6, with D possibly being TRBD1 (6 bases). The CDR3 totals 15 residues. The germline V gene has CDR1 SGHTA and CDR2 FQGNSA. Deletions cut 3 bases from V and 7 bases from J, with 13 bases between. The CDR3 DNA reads TGTGCCAGCAGCTTCGGACAGCCGATAAATTCACCCCTCCACTTT. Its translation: CASSFGQPINSPLHF. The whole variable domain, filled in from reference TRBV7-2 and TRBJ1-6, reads GAGVSQSPSNKVTEKGKDVELRCDPISGHTALYWYRQSLGQGLEFLIYFQGNSAPDKSGLPSDRFSAERTGGSVSTLTIQRTQQEDSAVYLCASSFGQPINSPLHFGNGTRLTVT.

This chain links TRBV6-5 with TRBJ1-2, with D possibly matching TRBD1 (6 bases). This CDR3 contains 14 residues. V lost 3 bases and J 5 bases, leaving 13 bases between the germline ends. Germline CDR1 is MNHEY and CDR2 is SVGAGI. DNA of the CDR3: TGTGCCAGCAGTTATCGAGACAGGAGGTATGGCTACACCTTC. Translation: CASSYRDRRYGYTF.

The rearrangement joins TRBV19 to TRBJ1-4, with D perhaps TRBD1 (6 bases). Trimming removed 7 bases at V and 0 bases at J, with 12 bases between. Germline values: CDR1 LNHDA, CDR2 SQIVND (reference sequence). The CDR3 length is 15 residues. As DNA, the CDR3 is TGTGCCAGTACCCGGGGGGCGACAACTAATGAAAAACTGTTTTTT. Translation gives CASTRGATTNEKLFF.

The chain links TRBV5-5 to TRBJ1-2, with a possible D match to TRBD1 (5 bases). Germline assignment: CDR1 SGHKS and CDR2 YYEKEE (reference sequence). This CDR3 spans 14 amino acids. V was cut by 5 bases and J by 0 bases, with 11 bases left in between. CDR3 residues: CASSQGGTNYGYTF. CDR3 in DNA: TGTGCCAGCAGTCAGGGTGGGACTAACTATGGCTACACCTTC.

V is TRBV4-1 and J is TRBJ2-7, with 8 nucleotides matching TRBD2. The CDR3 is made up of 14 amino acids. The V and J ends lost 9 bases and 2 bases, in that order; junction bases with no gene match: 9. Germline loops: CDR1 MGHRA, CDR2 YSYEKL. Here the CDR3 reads CASRYTSGPYEQYF. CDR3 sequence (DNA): TGCGCCAGTAGATACACTAGCGGACCCTACGAGCAGTACTTC.

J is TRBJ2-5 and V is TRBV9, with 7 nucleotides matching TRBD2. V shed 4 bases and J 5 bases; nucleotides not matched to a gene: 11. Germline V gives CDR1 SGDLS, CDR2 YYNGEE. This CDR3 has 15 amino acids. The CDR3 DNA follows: TGTGCCAGCAGCACCCGGGGGGACTCACGGGAGACCCAGTACTTC. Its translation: CASSTRGDSRETQYF.

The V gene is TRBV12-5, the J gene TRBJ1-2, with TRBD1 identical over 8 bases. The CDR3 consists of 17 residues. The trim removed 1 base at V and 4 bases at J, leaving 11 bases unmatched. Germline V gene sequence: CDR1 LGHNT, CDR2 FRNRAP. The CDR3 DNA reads TGTGCTAGTGGTTTGGGGTTCTGGCAGGGGGCTTTCTATGGCTACACCTTC. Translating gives CASGLGFWQGAFYGYTF.

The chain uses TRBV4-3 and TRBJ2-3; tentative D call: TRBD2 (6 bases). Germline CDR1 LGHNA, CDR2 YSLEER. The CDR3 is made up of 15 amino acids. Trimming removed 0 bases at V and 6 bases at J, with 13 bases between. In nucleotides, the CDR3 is TGCGCCAGCAGCCAAGATCTTGGCGGAGGGGATACGCAGTATTTT. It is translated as CASSQDLGGGDTQYF.

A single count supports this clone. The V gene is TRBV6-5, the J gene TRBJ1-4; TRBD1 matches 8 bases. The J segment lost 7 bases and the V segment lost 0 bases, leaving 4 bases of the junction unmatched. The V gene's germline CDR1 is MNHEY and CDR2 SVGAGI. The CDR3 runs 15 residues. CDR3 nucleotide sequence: TGTGCCAGCAGTTACTCTGGACAGGGCGGTGAAAAACTGTTTTTT. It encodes CASSYSGQGGEKLFF.

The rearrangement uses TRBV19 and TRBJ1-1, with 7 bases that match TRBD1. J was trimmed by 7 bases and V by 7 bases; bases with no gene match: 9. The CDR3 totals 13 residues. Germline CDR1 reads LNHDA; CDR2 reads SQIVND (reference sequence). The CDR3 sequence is CASTSRQGGEAFF. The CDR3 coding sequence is TGTGCCAGTACCTCGCGGCAGGGGGGTGAAGCTTTCTTT.

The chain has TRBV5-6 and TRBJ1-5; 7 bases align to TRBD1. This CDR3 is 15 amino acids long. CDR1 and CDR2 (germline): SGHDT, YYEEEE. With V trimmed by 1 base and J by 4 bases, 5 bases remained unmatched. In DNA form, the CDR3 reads TGTGCCAGCAGCTTGAGGACAGGCTTGAATCAGCCCCAGCATTTT. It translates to CASSLRTGLNQPQHF.

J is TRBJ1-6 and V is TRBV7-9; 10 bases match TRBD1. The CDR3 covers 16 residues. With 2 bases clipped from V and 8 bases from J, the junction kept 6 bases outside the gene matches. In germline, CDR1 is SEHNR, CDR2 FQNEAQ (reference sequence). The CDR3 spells CASSLPLGTGDSPLHF. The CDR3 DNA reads TGTGCCAGCAGCTTACCACTAGGGACAGGGGATTCACCCCTCCACTTT. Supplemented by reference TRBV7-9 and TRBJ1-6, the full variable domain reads DTGVSQNPRHKITKRGQNVTFRCDPISEHNRLYWYRQTLGQGPEFLTYFQNEAQLEKSRLLSDRFSAERPKGSFSTLEIQRTEQGDSAMYLCASSLPLGTGDSPLHFGNGTRLTVT.

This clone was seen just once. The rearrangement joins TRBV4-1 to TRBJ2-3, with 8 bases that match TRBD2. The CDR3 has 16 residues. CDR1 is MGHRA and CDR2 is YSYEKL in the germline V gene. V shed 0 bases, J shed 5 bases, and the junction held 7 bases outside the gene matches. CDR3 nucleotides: TGCGCCAGCAGCCAAGATATGCGGGGGGCTATAGATACGCAGTATTTT. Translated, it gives CASSQDMRGAIDTQYF.

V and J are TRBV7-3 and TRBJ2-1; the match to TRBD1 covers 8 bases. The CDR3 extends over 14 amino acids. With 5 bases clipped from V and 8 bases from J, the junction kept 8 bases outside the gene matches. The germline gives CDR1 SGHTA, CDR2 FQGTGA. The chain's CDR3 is CASSPQTGVDEQFF. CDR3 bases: TGTGCCAGCAGCCCACAGACAGGGGTGGATGAGCAGTTCTTC.

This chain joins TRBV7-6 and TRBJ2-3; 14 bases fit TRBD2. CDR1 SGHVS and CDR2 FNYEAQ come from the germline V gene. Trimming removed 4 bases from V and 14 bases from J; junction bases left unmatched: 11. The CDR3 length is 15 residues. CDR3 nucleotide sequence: TGTGCCAGCAGCTCTGAACGACTAGCGGGGGGGCGGGTGTATTTT. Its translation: CASSSERLAGGRVYF.